These T cell receptor beta chains were read from a single sample in a study of shared clonotypes between healthy human individuals. Assay used: immunoSEQ multiplex PCR; TCRdb lists only in-frame clones, some missing. Of about 2.4 million clones listed, roughly 93% are singletons. Sequenced: naive CD4+ T cells from PBMCs. Receptors originate from a man aged 18 to 30 in good health. Some clones in this sample may be carry-over from other donors' samples. The CDR3 runs from the conserved cysteine through the conserved F or W. D genes are given only for firm matches. Part of the rows lack a size; the others show once, few, many or a class for expanded clones.

J gene,clone size,D gene,V gene,CDR3 DNA,CDR3 protein
TRBJ2-3,NA,NA,TRBV30,TGTGCCTGTTACCTGAGGGGTCCAGATACGCAGTATTTT,CACYLRGPDTQYF
TRBJ1-5,NA,NA,TRBV2,TGTGCCAGCAGTGAAACGCCCCAGCCCCAGCATTTT,CASSETPQPQHF
TRBJ2-7,NA,NA,TRBV6-1,TGTGCCAGCAGTGGGGCAACCGAGCAGTACTTC,CASSGATEQYF
TRBJ1-5,NA,TRBD1,TRBV9,TGTGCCAGCGGGACAGGACGTCAGCCCCAGCATTTT,CASGTGRQPQHF
TRBJ1-2,NA,NA,TRBV5-1,TGCGCCAGCAGCTTGGTAGACGTCAGGGGTGGCTACACCTTC,CASSLVDVRGGYTF
TRBJ1-2,NA,NA,TRBV5-6,TGTGCCAGCAGCCAGACTAACTATGGCTACACCTTC,CASSQTNYGYTF
TRBJ1-4,once,NA,TRBV27,TGTGCCAGCCATACGTCGGGGACGCTTGAAAAACTGTTTTTT,CASHTSGTLEKLFF
TRBJ2-1,NA,NA,TRBV21-1,TGTGCCAGCAGCAGATGTGGCGGGAGGAGGTCCTACAATGAGCAGTTCTTC,CASSRCGGRRSYNEQFF
TRBJ2-2,NA,TRBD2,TRBV28,TGTGCCAGCAGTTTCTCTCGGGGTAGCGGGAGTTACGGCGGGGAGCTGTTTTTT,CASSFSRGSGSYGGELFF
TRBJ2-3,NA,NA,TRBV5-4,TGTGCCAGCAGCATGGGACCTAGCACAGATACGCAGTATTTT,CASSMGPSTDTQYF
TRBJ1-1,NA,NA,TRBV28,TGTGTCACCCAGGGCCGGGGTCTCAGCACTGAAGCTTTCTTT,CVTQGRGLSTEAFF
TRBJ2-1,NA,TRBD2,TRBV5-4,TGTGCCAGCAGCTTGGGACTAGCGGGAGGGGATGAGCAGTTCTTC,CASSLGLAGGDEQFF
TRBJ1-2,NA,NA,TRBV28,TGTGCCAGCAGTTTCGCAGGGTACGGCTACACCTTC,CASSFAGYGYTF
TRBJ1-5,NA,NA,TRBV7-2,TGTGCCAGCAGCTCTGAAATAGGATTCAATCAGCCCCAGCATTTT,CASSSEIGFNQPQHF
TRBJ2-5,NA,NA,TRBV10-3,TGTGCCATCAGTGGATCGGAATCGTCGGCCCAGTACTTC,CAISGSESSAQYF
TRBJ2-2,once,NA,TRBV30,TGTGCCTGGAGGGGACGGTCAGGCGAGCTGTTTTTT,CAWRGRSGELFF
TRBJ1-2,NA,NA,TRBV4-1,TGCGCCAGCAGCCAAGCGATGCCCTATGGCTACACCTTC,CASSQAMPYGYTF
TRBJ1-4,NA,NA,TRBV11-2,TGTGCCAGCACCGCCCAGCGGGGGTCCTCTGAAAAACTGTTTTTT,CASTAQRGSSEKLFF
TRBJ2-5,NA,NA,TRBV7-7,TGTGCCAGCAGCTTAGCGCACAGGGTGGAGACCCAGTACTTC,CASSLAHRVETQYF
TRBJ1-1,NA,NA,TRBV20-1,TGCAGTGCCCTGAGGGCTTTCTTT,CSALRAFF
TRBJ2-3,NA,NA,TRBV5-8,TGTGCCAGCAGGGTGGAGGGAAGCACAGATACGCAGTATTTT,CASRVEGSTDTQYF
TRBJ2-1,NA,NA,TRBV5-1,TGCGCCAGCAGCTTGATGGTGGGGGCCGGAATCAATGAGCAGTTCTTC,CASSLMVGAGINEQFF
TRBJ1-5,NA,NA,TRBV6-1,TGTGCCAGCAGTGAATTTTGGGGGGCCGGGCAGCCCCAGCATTTT,CASSEFWGAGQPQHF
TRBJ2-1,once,NA,TRBV6-6,TGTGCCAGCAGCGAGTCAGCCTACAATGAGCAGTTCTTC,CASSESAYNEQFF
TRBJ2-1,NA,TRBD2,TRBV7-3,TGTGCCAGCAGACTCGCCCGGACTAGTGGGTACAATGAGCAGTTCTTC,CASRLARTSGYNEQFF
TRBJ2-2,NA,NA,TRBV5-6,TGTGCCAGCAGCTTGGAGGGCACCGGGGAGCTGTTTTTT,CASSLEGTGELFF
TRBJ2-5,NA,NA,TRBV5-1,TGCGCCAGCAGCTTAGGAGGGGTTCAAGAGACCCAGTACTTC,CASSLGGVQETQYF
TRBJ1-2,NA,NA,TRBV10-3,TGTGCCATCAGTGAGTCGAAAAACAGGTTCGGCTACACCTTC,CAISESKNRFGYTF
TRBJ2-3,NA,NA,TRBV7-9,TGTGCCAGCAGCTTAACCGGGCTGAGCACAGATACGCAGTATTTT,CASSLTGLSTDTQYF
TRBJ2-2,NA,NA,TRBV2,TGTGCCAGCAGTCCCCCCGGGGCCGTATTCCCCGGGGAGCTGTTTTTT,CASSPPGAVFPGELFF
TRBJ2-7,once,NA,TRBV11-2,TGTGCCAGCAGCTTGAGTGTCAGCTCCTACGAGCAGTACTTC,CASSLSVSSYEQYF
TRBJ2-5,NA,TRBD2,TRBV28,TGTGCCAGCTCGATAGCGGGAAGGTTGTGGGAGACCCAGTACTTC,CASSIAGRLWETQYF
TRBJ2-3,NA,NA,TRBV6-1,TGTGCCAGCAGTGAAAGTTGGAAAAGAGGTCCAGATACGCAGTATTTT,CASSESWKRGPDTQYF
TRBJ1-3,once,NA,TRBV4-3,TGCGCCAGCAGCCGACGCCTTGCGGTCGGGGCTGGAAACACCATATATTTT,CASSRRLAVGAGNTIYF
TRBJ2-5,NA,TRBD1,TRBV10-3,TGTGCCATCACCGAGTCGGCAGGGGGTGTAAAAGAGACCCAGTACTTC,CAITESAGGVKETQYF
TRBJ2-1,NA,TRBD2,TRBV7-3,TGTGCCAGCAGCCCCCTCCCCTCAGCGGGAAAACACAATGAGCAGTTCTTC,CASSPLPSAGKHNEQFF
TRBJ1-5,NA,NA,TRBV7-9,TGTGCCAGCAGTCACAGGGACCTCAATCAGCCCCAGCATTTT,CASSHRDLNQPQHF
TRBJ2-1,NA,TRBD2,TRBV6-6,TGTGCCAGCAGTACACTAGCGGGAGCGGTGAATGAGCAGTTCTTC,CASSTLAGAVNEQFF
TRBJ2-2,NA,TRBD2,TRBV28,TGTGCCAGCAGTTTATCCGCGGGAGGCGAGGGCGGGGAGCTGTTTTTT,CASSLSAGGEGGELFF
TRBJ2-2,NA,TRBD1,TRBV19,TGTGCCAGTAGCTACAGGGGGTCCGGGGAGCTGTTTTTT,CASSYRGSGELFF
TRBJ1-2,NA,NA,TRBV9,TGTGCCAGCGCACTAGGGGCCTTAAACTATGGCTACACCTTC,CASALGALNYGYTF
TRBJ2-5,NA,NA,TRBV28,TGTGCCAGCAGTTTACCCGGGGAAGAGACCCAGTACTTC,CASSLPGEETQYF
TRBJ2-3,once,TRBD1,TRBV2,TGTGCCAGCAGAGGGACCGGGACAGGCACAGATACGCAGTATTTT,CASRGTGTGTDTQYF
TRBJ1-2,NA,TRBD1,TRBV2,TGTGCCAGCACATGGATTAGGGACAGTCTCTATGGCTACACCTTC,CASTWIRDSLYGYTF
TRBJ2-5,NA,NA,TRBV2,TGTGCCAGTGGAAAAGGACAGCAAGAGACCCAGTACTTC,CASGKGQQETQYF